This T cell receptor (beta chain) appears in the sequencing data of a study of T-cell memory formation after mild COVID-19. With 3 bases clipped from V and 6 bases from J, the junction kept 8 bases outside the gene matches. The CDR3 is 14 amino acids. Germline lookup yields CDR1 SGDLS and CDR2 YYNGEE. This clonotype was seen ten or more times. TCRdb analysed the 5' RACE reads with MiXCR anew, one entry per CDR3 protein. The sample lists hundreds of thousands of distinct CDR3 sequences, about a fifth occurring once. The rearrangement links TRBV9 to TRBJ1-2; 7 bases align to TRBD1. This receptor was taken from an adult woman who had mild COVID-19 (a few samples of this study predate the infection). Cell type and time point are not known. Sequences were obtained from PBMCs or a T cell subset sorted from them (not recorded which). CDR3 in DNA: TGTGCCAGCAGCGCGAACAGGGGCTGGAATGGCTACACCTTC. It codes for CASSANRGWNGYTF.